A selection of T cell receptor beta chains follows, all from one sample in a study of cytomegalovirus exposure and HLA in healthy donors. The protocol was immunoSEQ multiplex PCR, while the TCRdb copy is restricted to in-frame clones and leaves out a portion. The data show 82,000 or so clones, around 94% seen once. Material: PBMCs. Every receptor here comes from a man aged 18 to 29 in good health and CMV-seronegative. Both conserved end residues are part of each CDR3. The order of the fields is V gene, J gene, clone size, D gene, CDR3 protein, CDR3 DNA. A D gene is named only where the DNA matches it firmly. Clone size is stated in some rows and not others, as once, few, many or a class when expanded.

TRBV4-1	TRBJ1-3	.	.	CASGGGASGNTIYF	TGCGCCAGCGGGGGGGGCGCGTCTGGAAACACCATATATTTT
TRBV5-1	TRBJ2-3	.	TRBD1	CASSLVEGARTDTQYF	TGCGCCAGCAGCTTGGTAGAGGGGGCACGGACAGATACGCAGTATTTT
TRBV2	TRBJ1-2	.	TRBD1	CASSSAPLGQDNYGYTF	TGTGCCAGCTCCAGTGCACCGTTGGGACAGGATAACTATGGCTACACCTTC
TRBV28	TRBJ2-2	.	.	CASKVDRVNTGELFF	TGTGCCAGCAAGGTGGACAGAGTGAACACCGGGGAGCTGTTTTTT
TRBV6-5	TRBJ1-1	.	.	CASSYWGQGNTEAFF	TGTGCCAGCAGTTACTGGGGGCAGGGGAACACTGAAGCTTTCTTT
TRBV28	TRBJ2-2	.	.	CASSLMGLRNTGELFF	TGTGCCAGCAGTTTAATGGGACTGCGGAACACCGGGGAGCTGTTTTTT
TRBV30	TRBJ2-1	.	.	CAWSADRYNEQFF	TGTGCCTGGAGTGCTGACAGGTACAATGAGCAGTTCTTC
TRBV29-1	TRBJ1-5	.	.	CSVDRRVTASGPYSNQPQHF	TGCAGCGTTGACCGCAGGGTTACAGCTTCTGGCCCCTATAGCAATCAGCCCCAGCATTTT
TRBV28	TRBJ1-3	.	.	CASSPFGAVGNTIYF	TGTGCCAGCAGCCCTTTTGGGGCCGTTGGAAACACCATATATTTT
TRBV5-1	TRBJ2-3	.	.	CASSSGSTGSDTQYF	TGCGCCAGCAGCTCGGGGAGCACAGGGTCAGATACGCAGTATTTT
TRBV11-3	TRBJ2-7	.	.	CASSSSYEQYF	TGTGCCAGCAGCTCGTCCTACGAGCAGTACTTC
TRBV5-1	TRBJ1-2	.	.	CASSLIRGNYGYTF	TGCGCCAGCAGCTTGATCAGGGGCAACTATGGCTACACCTTC
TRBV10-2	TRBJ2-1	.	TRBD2	CASTRTSNEQFF	TGCGCCAGCACGAGGACTAGTAATGAGCAGTTCTTC
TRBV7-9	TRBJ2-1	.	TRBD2	CASSSPGGGDEQFF	TGTGCCAGCAGCTCCCCCGGGGGGGGCGATGAGCAGTTCTTC
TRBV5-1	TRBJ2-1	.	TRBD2	CASSPGTSGGVGEQFF	TGCGCCAGCAGCCCGGGGACTAGCGGGGGGGTAGGAGAGCAGTTCTTC
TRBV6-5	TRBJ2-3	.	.	CASSYGGGPDTQYF	TGTGCCAGCAGTTACGGGGGGGGGCCAGATACGCAGTATTTT
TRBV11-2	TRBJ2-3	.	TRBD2	CASSFMLRTRGSTDTQYF	TGTGCCAGCAGCTTCATGCTCCGGACTAGGGGTAGCACAGATACGCAGTATTTT
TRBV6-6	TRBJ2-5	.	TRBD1	CASSKSGQLQYF	TGTGCCAGCAGTAAATCGGGACAGCTCCAGTACTTC
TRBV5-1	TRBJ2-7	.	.	CASSFVSTREYEQYF	TGCGCCAGCAGCTTCGTCTCAACCCGCGAATACGAGCAGTACTTC
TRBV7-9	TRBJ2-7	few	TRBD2	CASSLGWATSGPHPYEQYF	TGTGCCAGCAGCTTAGGTTGGGCGACTAGCGGGCCACACCCTTACGAGCAGTACTTC
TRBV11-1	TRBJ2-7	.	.	CASSFRRLGHNEQYF	TGTGCCAGCAGCTTCAGGAGACTAGGGCATAACGAGCAGTACTTC
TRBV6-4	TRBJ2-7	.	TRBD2	CASRGTIYEQYF	TGTGCCAGCAGGGGGACTATCTACGAGCAGTACTTC
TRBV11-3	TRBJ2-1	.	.	CASSLTQGTEQFF	TGTGCCAGCAGCTTAACACAGGGTACTGAGCAGTTCTTC
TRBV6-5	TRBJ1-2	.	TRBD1	CASSNGQGAYGYTF	TGTGCCAGCAGTAACGGACAGGGGGCATATGGCTACACCTTC
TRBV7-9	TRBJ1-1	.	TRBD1	CASSLSPDRVKAFF	TGTGCCAGCAGCTTAAGCCCGGACAGGGTAAAAGCTTTCTTT
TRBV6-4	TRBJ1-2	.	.	CASSDRDYGYTF	TGTGCCAGCAGTGATCGGGATTATGGCTACACCTTC
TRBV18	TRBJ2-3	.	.	CASSQTQGDTQYF	TGTGCCAGCTCACAGACGCAGGGAGATACGCAGTATTTT
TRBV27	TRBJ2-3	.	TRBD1	CASEDRGRSDTQYF	TGTGCCAGCGAGGACAGGGGGAGGTCAGATACGCAGTATTTT
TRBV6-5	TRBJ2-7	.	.	CASSTTGGVSYEQYF	TGTGCCAGCAGCACCACAGGGGGGGTCTCCTACGAGCAGTACTTC
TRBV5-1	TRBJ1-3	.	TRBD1	CASSASQGANTIYF	TGCGCCAGCAGCGCCTCACAGGGGGCCAACACCATATATTTT
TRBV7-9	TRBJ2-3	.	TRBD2	CASSSRITGGVRTDTQYF	TGTGCCAGCAGCTCTAGGATAACGGGAGGGGTCCGCACAGATACGCAGTATTTT
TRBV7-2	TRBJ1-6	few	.	CASSLAFYRDNSPLHF	TGTGCCAGCAGCTTAGCCTTTTACAGGGATAATTCACCCCTCCACTTT
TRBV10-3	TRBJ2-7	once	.	CAISGKGNQYF	TGTGCCATCAGTGGAAAGGGGAATCAGTACTTC
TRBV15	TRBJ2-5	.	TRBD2	CATSRGGTSGGAETQYF	TGTGCCACCAGCAGAGGAGGGACTAGCGGGGGGGCGGAGACCCAGTACTTC
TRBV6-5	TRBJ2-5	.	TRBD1	CASTTDRAQRTQYF	TGTGCCAGCACCACGGACAGGGCGCAGAGGACCCAGTACTTC
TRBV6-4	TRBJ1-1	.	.	CASSDFPRVSEAFF	TGTGCCAGCAGTGACTTCCCCAGGGTGTCTGAAGCTTTCTTT
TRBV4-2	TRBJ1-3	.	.	CASSQEQTSSGNTIYF	TGTGCCAGCAGCCAAGAGCAGACAAGCTCTGGAAACACCATATATTTT
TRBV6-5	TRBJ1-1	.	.	CASSIGGPRREAFF	TGTGCCAGCAGTATAGGGGGACCGAGGCGGGAAGCTTTCTTT
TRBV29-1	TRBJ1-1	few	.	CSVERRQRPEAFF	TGCAGCGTTGAAAGGAGACAGCGACCTGAAGCTTTCTTT
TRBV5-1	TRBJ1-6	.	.	CASSLQGTSSYNSPLHF	TGCGCCAGCAGCTTGCAGGGAACAAGCTCCTATAATTCACCCCTCCACTTT
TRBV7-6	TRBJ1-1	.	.	CASSLARSGKNTEAFF	TGTGCCAGCAGCTTAGCTCGGTCAGGGAAGAACACTGAAGCTTTCTTT
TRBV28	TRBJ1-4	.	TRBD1	CASSLSGGHEKLFF	TGTGCCAGCAGTTTATCAGGGGGTCATGAAAAACTGTTTTTT
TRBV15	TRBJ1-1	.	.	CATSRQGSYTEAFF	TGTGCCACCAGCAGGCAGGGGTCTTACACTGAAGCTTTCTTT
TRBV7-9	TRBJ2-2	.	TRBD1	CASSLQGTGGNTGELFF	TGTGCCAGCAGCTTACAGGGGACAGGGGGGAACACCGGGGAGCTGTTTTTT
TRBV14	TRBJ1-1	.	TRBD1	CASSRPGQGIGTEAFF	TGTGCCAGCAGCCGTCCGGGACAGGGGATAGGAACTGAAGCTTTCTTT
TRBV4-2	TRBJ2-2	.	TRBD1	CASSRERQGNTGELFF	TGTGCCAGCAGCCGGGAACGACAGGGGAACACCGGGGAGCTGTTTTTT
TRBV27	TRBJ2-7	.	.	CASSFSADSSYEQYF	TGTGCCAGCAGTTTCTCCGCGGATTCATCCTACGAGCAGTACTTC
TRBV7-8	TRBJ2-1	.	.	CASSLVGGAPSYNEQFF	TGTGCCAGCAGCTTAGTGGGCGGGGCTCCCTCCTACAATGAGCAGTTCTTC
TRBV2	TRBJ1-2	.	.	CASTPLGEGPYGYTF	TGTGCCAGCACCCCTCTAGGGGAGGGGCCCTATGGCTACACCTTC